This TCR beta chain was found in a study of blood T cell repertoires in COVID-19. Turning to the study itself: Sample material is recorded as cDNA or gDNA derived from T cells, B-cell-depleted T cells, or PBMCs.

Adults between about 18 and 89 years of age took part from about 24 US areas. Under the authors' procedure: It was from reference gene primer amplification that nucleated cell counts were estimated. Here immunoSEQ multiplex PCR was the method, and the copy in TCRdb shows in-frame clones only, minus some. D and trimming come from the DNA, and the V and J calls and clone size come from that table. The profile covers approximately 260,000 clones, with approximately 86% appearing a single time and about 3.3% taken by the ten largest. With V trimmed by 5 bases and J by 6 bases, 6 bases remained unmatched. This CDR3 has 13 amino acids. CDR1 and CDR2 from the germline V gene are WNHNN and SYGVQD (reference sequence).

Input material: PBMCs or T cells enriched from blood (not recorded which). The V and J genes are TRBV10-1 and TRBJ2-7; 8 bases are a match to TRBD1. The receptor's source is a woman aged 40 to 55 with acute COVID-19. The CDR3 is CASSMDRVGEQYF. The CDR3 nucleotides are TGCGCCAGCAGTATGGACAGGGTCGGCGAGCAGTACTTC.